These 2 T cell receptor beta chains originate from one sample sequenced in a study of identical twins (dated by TCRdb to about 2016). Library preparation used 5' RACE. These reads were obtained on an Illumina HiSeq 2000. TCRdb took the public reads, trimmed them with fastp at Q25, ran MiXCR for clone calling and kept in-frame beta chains. Entries are consolidated by CDR3 protein sequence, retaining the most common genes and DNA. The sample table records approximately 620,000 distinct CDR3 sequences; under 9% of these occur just once. The ten largest clonotypes hold around 0.98% of the sample. Another study also made use of these data, one on yellow fever vaccine responses in identical twins.

Sample: PBMCs. The receptors originated from a woman aged 18-29 years in good health.

This clonotype was seen only a few times. This chain connects TRBV28 to TRBJ1-3; D gene uncertain. The CDR3 contains 13 residues. The germline V gene encodes CDR1 MDHEN and CDR2 SYDVKM. Trimming left V 3 bases short and J 3 bases short, with 6 bases between. The DNA of the CDR3 is TGTGCCAGCAGTTTGAGTGGTGGAAACACCATATATTTT. Protein product: CASSLSGGNTIYF.

The genes are TRBV27 and TRBJ2-1; 9 bases are shared with TRBD1. The CDR3 loop spans 16 amino acids. CDR1 is MNHEY, CDR2 SMNVEV, per germline (reference sequence). The V segment lost 5 bases and the J segment 4 bases; nucleotides outside the gene matches: 9. The CDR3 is CASSTPRTGVYNEQFF. The CDR3 region has the DNA TGTGCCAGCAGTACTCCCAGGACAGGGGTTTACAATGAGCAGTTCTTC.